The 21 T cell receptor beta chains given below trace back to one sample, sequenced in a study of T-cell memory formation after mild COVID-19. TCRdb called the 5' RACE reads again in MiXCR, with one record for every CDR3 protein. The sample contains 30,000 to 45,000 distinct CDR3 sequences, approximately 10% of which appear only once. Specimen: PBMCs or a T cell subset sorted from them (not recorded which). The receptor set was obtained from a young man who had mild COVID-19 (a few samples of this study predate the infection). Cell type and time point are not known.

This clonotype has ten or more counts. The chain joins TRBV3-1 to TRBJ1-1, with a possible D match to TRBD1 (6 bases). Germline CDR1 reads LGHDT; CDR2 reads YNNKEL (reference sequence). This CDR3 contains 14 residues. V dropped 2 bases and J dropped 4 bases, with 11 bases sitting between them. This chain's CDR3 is CASSQRGQGTEAFF. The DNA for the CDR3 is TGTGCCAGCAGCCAACGGGGGCAAGGCACTGAAGCTTTCTTT.

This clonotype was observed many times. The CDR3: CASSIGATGDTQYF. DNA of the CDR3: TGTGCCAGCAGTATCGGGGCAACGGGGGATACGCAGTATTTT. The rearrangement uses TRBV28 and TRBJ2-3; the D call may be TRBD1 or TRBD2 (5 bases each). V lost 5 bases and J 6 bases, leaving 15 bases between the germline ends. CDR1 and CDR2 (germline): MDHEN, SYDVKM. CDR3 length: 14 residues.

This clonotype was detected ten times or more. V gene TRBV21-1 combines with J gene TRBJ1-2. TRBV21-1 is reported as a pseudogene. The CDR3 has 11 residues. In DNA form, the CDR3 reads TGTGCCAGCAGCGAGGCCGATGGCTACACCTTC. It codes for CASSEADGYTF.

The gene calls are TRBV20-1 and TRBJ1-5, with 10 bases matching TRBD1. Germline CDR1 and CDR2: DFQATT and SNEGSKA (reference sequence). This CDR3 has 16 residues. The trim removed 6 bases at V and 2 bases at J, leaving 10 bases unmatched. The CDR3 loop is CSARDRGIFGNQPQHF. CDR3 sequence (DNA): TGCAGTGCGAGGGACAGGGGAATTTTCGGCAATCAGCCCCAGCATTTT.

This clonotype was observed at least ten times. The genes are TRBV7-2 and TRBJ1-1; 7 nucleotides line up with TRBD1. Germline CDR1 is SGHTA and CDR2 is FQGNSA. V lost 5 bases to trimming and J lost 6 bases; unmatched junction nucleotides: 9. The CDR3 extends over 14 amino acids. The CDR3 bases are TGTGCCAGCAGCCGACCGACAGGGAGGCCTGAAGCTTTCTTT. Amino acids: CASSRPTGRPEAFF.

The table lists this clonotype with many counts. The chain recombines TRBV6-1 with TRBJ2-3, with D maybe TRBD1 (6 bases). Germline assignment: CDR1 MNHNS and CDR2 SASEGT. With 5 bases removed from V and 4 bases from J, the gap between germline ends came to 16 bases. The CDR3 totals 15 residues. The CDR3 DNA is TGTGCCAGCAGTACAGGGATGGGTGGGGCAGATACGCAGTATTTT. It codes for CASSTGMGGADTQYF.

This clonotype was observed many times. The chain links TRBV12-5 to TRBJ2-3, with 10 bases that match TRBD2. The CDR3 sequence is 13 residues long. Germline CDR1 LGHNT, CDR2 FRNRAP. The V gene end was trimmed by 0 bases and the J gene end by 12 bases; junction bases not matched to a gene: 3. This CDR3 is CASGLVSGGAQYF. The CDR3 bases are TGTGCTAGTGGTTTGGTAAGCGGGGGGGCCCAGTATTTT.

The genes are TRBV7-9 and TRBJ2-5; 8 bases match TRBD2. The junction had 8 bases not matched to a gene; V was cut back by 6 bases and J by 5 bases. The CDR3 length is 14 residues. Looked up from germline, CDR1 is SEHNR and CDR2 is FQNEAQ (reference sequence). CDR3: CASRFAGGSETQYF. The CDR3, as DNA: TGTGCCAGCAGATTCGCGGGGGGCTCGGAGACCCAGTACTTC.

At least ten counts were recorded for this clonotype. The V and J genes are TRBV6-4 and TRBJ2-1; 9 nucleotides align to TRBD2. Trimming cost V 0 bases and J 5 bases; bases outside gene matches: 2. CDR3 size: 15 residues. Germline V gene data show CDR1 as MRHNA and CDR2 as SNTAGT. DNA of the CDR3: TGTGCCAGCAGTGACTCAAGCGGGGGGAACAATGAGCAGTTCTTC. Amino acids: CASSDSSGGNNEQFF.

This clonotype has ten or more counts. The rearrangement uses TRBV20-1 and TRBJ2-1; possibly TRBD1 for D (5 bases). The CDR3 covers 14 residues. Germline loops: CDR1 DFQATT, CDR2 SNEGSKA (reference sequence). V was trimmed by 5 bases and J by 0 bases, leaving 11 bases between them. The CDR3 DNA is TGCAGTGCTCACAGGAAGAGCTCCTACAATGAGCAGTTCTTC. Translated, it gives CSAHRKSSYNEQFF.

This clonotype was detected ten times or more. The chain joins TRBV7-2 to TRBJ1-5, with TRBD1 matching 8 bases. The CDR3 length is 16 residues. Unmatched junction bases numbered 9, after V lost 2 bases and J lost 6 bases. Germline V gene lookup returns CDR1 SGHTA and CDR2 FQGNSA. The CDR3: CASSLYLDRGGQPQHF. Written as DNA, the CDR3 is TGTGCCAGCAGCTTATATCTCGACAGGGGCGGTCAGCCCCAGCATTTT. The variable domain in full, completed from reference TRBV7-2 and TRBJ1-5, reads GAGVSQSPSNKVTEKGKDVELRCDPISGHTALYWYRQSLGQGLEFLIYFQGNSAPDKSGLPSDRFSAERTGGSVSTLTIQRTQQEDSAVYLCASSLYLDRGGQPQHFGDGTRLSIL.

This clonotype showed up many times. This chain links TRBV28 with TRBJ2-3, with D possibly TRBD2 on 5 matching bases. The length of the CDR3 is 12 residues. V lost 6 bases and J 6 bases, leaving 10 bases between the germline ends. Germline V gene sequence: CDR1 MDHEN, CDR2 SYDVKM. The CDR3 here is CASSPRGDTQYF. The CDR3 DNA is TGTGCCAGCAGCCCTCGCGGGGATACGCAGTATTTT.

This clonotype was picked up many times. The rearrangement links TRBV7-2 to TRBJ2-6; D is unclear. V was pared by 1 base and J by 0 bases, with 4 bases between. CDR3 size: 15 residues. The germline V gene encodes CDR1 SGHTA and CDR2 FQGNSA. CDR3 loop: CASSLDSSGANVLTF. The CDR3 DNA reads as TGTGCCAGCAGCTTAGACAGCTCTGGGGCCAACGTCCTGACTTTC. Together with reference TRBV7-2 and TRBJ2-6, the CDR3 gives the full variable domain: GAGVSQSPSNKVTEKGKDVELRCDPISGHTALYWYRQSLGQGLEFLIYFQGNSAPDKSGLPSDRFSAERTGGSVSTLTIQRTQQEDSAVYLCASSLDSSGANVLTFGAGSRLTVL.

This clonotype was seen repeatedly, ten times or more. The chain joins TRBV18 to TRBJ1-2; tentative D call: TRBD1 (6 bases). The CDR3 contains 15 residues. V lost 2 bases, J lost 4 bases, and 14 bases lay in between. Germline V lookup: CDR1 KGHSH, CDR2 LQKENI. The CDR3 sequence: CASSPTRGQLYGYTF. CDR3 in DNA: TGTGCCAGCTCACCAACTAGAGGACAGCTCTATGGCTACACCTTC. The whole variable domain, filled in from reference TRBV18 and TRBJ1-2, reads NAGVMQNPRHLVRRRGQEARLRCSPMKGHSHVYWYRQLPEEGLKFMVYLQKENIIDESGMPKERFSAEFPKEGPSILRIQQVVRGDSAAYFCASSPTRGQLYGYTFGSGTRLTVV.

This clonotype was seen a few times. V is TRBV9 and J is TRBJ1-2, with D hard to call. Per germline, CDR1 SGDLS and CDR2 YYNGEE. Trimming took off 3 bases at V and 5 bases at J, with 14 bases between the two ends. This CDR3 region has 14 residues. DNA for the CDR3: TGTGCCAGCAGCGCTGACCCCTTCGTTTATGGCTACACCTTC. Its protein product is CASSADPFVYGYTF.

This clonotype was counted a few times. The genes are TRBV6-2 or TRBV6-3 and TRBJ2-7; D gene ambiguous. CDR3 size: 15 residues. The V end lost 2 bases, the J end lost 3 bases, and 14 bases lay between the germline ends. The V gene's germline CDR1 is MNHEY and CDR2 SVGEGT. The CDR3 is CASSYSPAAFYEQYF. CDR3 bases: TGTGCCAGCAGTTACAGTCCGGCGGCCTTCTACGAGCAGTACTTC.

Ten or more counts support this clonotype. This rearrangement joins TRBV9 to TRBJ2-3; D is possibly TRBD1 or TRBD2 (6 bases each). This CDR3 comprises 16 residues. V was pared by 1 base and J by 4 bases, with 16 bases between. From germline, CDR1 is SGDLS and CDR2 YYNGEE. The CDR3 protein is CASSVFPGEVADTQYF. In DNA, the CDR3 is TGTGCCAGCAGCGTATTCCCAGGGGAGGTTGCAGATACGCAGTATTTT.

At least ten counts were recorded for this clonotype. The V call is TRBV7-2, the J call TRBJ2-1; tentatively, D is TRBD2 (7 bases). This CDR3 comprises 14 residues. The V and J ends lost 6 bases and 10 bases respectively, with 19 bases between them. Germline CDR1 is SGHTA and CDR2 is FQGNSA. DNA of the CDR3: TGTGCCAGCAGAGAGAGCTGGGAGGGGGGAGAGCAGTTCTTC. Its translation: CASRESWEGGEQFF. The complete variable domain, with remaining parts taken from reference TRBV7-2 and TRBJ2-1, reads GAGVSQSPSNKVTEKGKDVELRCDPISGHTALYWYRQSLGQGLEFLIYFQGNSAPDKSGLPSDRFSAERTGGSVSTLTIQRTQQEDSAVYLCASRESWEGGEQFFGPGTRLTVL.

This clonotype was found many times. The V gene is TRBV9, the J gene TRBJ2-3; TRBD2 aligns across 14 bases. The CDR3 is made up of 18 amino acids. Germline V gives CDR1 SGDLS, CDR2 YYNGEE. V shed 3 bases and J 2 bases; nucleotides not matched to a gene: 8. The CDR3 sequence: CASSAPGTSGGITDTQYF. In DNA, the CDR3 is TGTGCCAGCAGCGCCCCCGGGACTAGCGGGGGAATCACAGATACGCAGTATTTT.

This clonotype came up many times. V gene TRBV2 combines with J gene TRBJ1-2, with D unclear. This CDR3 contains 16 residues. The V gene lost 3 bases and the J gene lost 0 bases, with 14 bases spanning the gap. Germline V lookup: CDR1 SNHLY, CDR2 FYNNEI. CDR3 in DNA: TGTGCCAGCAGTGATATCGGCCTACGGGCTAACTATGGCTACACCTTC. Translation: CASSDIGLRANYGYTF.

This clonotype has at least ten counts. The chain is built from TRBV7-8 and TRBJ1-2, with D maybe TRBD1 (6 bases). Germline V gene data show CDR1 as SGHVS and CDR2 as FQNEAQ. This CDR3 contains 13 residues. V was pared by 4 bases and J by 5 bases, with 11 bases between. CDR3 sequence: CASSSTGAYGYTF. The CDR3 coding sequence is TGTGCCAGCAGCTCGACAGGAGCGTATGGCTACACCTTC.